Below, one T cell receptor beta chain is given with its context. Its antigen is not identified. The junction differs from germline at one of its ends, possibly a read error. The CDR3 is made up of 11 amino acids. CDR1 and CDR2 from the germline V gene are LNHDA and SQIVND (reference sequence). The data derive from a study of shared clonotypes between healthy human individuals. The repertoire was sequenced with immunoSEQ multiplex PCR; TCRdb's copy has only in-frame clones and lacks some. The sample has about 2,500,000 clones, 90% to 95% seen once; the top ten hold around 0.14%. General study results and limits: Memory subsets had estimated richness that was generally smaller than that of naive subsets. Owing to a small donor count, the genetic and exposure-history diversity represented was limited. Despite large depth, sorted-subset datasets appeared incompletely sequenced.

V is TRBV19 and J is TRBJ1-1; D uncertain. The sequencing sample was made of naive CD4+ T cells sorted from blood. Documented subset: CD45RA+ positively selected. The sequence came from a man younger than 35 in good health. In DNA form, the CDR3 reads TGTGCCAGTAGAATAGGGACTGAAGCTTTCTTT. Protein product: CASRIGTEAFF.